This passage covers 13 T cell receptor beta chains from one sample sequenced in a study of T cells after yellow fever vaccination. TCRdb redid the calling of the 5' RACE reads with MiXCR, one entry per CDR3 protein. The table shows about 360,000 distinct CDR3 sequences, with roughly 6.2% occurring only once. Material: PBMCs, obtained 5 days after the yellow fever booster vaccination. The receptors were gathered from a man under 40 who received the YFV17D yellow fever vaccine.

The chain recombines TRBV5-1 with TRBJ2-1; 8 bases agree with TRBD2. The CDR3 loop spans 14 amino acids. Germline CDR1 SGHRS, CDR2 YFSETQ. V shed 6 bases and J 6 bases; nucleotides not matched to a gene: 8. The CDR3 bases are TGCGCCAGCAAAGGGACCGGGACTAGCAATGAGCAGTTCTTC. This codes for CASKGTGTSNEQFF.

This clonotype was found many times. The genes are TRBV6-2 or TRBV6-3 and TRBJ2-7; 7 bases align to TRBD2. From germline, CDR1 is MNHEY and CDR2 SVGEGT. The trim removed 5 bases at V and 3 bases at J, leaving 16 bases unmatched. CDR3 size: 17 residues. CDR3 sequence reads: CASSATPGLPRDYEQYF. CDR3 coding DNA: TGTGCCAGCAGTGCTACTCCGGGACTACCCCGAGACTACGAGCAGTACTTC.

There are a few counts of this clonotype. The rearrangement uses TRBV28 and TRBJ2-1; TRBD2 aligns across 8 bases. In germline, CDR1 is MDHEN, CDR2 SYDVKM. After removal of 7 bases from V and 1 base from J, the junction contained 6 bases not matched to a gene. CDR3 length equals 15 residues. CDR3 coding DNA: TGTGCCAGCACCTTAAGCGGGAGTTCCTACAATGAGCAGTTCTTC. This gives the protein CASTLSGSSYNEQFF. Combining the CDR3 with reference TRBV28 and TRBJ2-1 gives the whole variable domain DVKVTQSSRYLVKRTGEKVFLECVQDMDHENMFWYRQDPGLGLRLIYFSYDVKMKEKGDIPEGYSVSREKKERFSLILESASTNQTSMYLCASTLSGSSYNEQFFGPGTRLTVL.

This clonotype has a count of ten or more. The CDR3 DNA reads as TGTGCCATCAGTGACGGGGGGACAGGGAGAACAGATACGCAGTATTTT. Translating gives CAISDGGTGRTDTQYF. This chain uses TRBV10-3 with TRBJ2-3, with 9 bases fitting TRBD1. The CDR3 contains 16 residues. CDR1 is ENHRY and CDR2 is SYGVKD in the germline V gene. J gave up 3 bases and V 3 bases, and 7 bases lay outside the gene matches.

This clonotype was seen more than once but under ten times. The CDR3 reads CASHVPVGTRSNQPQHF. The CDR3 region has the DNA TGTGCCAGCCACGTCCCTGTAGGGACCCGATCCAATCAGCCCCAGCATTTT. The chain is built from TRBV28 and TRBJ1-5; D might be TRBD1 (5 bases). V lost 8 bases to trimming and J lost 3 bases, with 23 bases between them. Germline CDR1 and CDR2: MDHEN and SYDVKM. The length of the CDR3 is 17 residues.

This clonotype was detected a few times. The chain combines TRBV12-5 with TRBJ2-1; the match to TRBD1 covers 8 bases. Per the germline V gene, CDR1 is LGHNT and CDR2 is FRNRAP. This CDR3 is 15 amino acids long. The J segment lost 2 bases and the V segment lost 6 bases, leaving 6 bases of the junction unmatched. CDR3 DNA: TGTGCTAGTGGGCCGGGACAGGAGACCTACAATGAGCAGTTCTTC. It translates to CASGPGQETYNEQFF.

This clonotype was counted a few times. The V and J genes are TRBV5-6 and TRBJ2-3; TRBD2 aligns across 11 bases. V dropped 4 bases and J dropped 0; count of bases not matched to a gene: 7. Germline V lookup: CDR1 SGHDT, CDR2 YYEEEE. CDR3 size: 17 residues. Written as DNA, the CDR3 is TGTGCCAGCAGCAGGGGACTAGCGGAGCGTAGCACAGATACGCAGTATTTT. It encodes CASSRGLAERSTDTQYF.

The CDR3 protein is CASSLGFKQGSFNEQFF. The CDR3 DNA reads as TGCGCCAGCAGCTTGGGGTTCAAACAGGGCTCGTTCAATGAGCAGTTCTTC. V usage is TRBV5-1 and J usage is TRBJ2-1, with D tentatively TRBD1 (6 bases). The CDR3 extends over 17 amino acids. V lost 0 bases and J lost 6, with 19 bases in between. Germline-derived CDR1 and CDR2 are SGHRS and YFSETQ. Full variable domain (missing parts from reference TRBV5-1 and TRBJ2-1): KAGVTQTPRYLIKTRGQQVTLSCSPISGHRSVSWYQQTPGQGLQFLFEYFSETQRNKGNFPGRFSGRQFSNSRSEMNVSTLELGDSALYLCASSLGFKQGSFNEQFFGPGTRLTVL.

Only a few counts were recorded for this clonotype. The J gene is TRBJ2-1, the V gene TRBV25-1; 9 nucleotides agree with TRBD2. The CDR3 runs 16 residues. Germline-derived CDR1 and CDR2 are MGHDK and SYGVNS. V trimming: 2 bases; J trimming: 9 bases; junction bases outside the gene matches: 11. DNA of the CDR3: TGTGCCAGCAGTGAACCACTAGCGGGCCCTAGGAGTGAGCAGTTCTTC. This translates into CASSEPLAGPRSEQFF.

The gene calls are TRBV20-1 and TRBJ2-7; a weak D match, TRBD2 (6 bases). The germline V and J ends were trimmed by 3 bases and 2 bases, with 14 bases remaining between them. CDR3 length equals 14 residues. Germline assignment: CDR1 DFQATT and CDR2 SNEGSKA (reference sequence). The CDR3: CSARRDSFTYEQYF. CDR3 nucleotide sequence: TGCAGTGCTAGGCGGGACTCCTTCACCTACGAGCAGTACTTC.

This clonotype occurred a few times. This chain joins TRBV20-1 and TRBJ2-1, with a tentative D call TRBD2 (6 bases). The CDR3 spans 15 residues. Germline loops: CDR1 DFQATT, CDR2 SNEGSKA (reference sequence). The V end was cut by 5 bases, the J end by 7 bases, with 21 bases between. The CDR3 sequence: CSALWRETHLNEQFF. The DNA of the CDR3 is TGCAGTGCTCTATGGAGGGAGACACATCTAAATGAGCAGTTCTTC.

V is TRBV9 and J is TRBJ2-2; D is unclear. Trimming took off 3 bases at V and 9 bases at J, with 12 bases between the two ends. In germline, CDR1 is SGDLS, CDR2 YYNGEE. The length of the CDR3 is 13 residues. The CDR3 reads CASSALTTRELFF. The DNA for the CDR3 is TGTGCCAGCAGCGCCCTCACCACGAGGGAGCTGTTTTTT.

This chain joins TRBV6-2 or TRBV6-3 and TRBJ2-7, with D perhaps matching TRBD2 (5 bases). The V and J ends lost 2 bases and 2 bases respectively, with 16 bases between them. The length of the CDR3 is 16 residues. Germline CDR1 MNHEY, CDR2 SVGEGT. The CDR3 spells CASSYRELRLTYEQYF. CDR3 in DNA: TGTGCCAGCAGTTACAGGGAGCTACGCCTTACCTACGAGCAGTACTTC.